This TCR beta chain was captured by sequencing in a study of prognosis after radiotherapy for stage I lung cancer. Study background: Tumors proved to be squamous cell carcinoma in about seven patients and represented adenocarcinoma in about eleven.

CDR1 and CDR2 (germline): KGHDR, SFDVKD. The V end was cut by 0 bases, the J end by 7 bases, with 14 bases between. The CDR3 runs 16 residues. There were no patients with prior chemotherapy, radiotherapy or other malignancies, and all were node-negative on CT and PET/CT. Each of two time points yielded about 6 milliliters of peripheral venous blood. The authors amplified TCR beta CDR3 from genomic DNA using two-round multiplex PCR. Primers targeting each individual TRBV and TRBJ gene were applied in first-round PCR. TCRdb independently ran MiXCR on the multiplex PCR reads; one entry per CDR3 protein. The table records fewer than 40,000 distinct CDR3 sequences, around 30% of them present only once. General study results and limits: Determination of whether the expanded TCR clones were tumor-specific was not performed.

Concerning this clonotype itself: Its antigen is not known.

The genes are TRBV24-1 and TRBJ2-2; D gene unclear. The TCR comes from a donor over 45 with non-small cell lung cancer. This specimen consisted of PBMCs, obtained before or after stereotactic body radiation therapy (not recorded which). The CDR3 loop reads CATSDLSTPIGGELFF. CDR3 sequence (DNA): TGTGCCACCAGTGATTTGAGCACCCCTATAGGCGGGGAGCTGTTTTTT.